This T cell receptor (beta chain) was sequenced in a study of T cells in Graves' hyperthyroidism and ophthalmopathy. The CDR3 loop spans 14 amino acids. CDR1 is SQVTM, CDR2 ANQGSEA, per germline. The V gene end was trimmed by 4 bases and the J gene end by 4 bases; junction bases not matched to a gene: 4. Study-wide results and limits: Median prediction lead before ophthalmopathy onset was 6.5 months with the model.

This clonotype was detected only a few times. Its antigen remains unidentified. Regions amplified from RNA transcripts were the TCR beta CDR3 regions. The TCR CDR3 first-round RT-PCR relied on the HTBI primer set. TCRdb analysed the multiplex PCR reads with MiXCR anew, one entry per CDR3 protein. The data contain approximately 570,000 distinct CDR3 sequences, just under 20% of them singletons. In making diagnoses, clinical symptoms, serum thyroxine and TRAb, thyroid ultrasound and orbital computed tomography were all used. The specimen was blood. This chain connects TRBV29-1 to TRBJ2-1, with TRBD2 matching 10 bases. This TCR came from a man in his forties with Graves' ophthalmopathy. The CDR3, as DNA: TGCAGCGTTGCCCTAGCGGGGGTGTACAATGAGCAGTTCTTC. Its protein product is CSVALAGVYNEQFF.